This T cell receptor beta chain came from a study of T cells after yellow fever vaccination. TCRdb reanalysed the 5' RACE reads using MiXCR and keeps one entry per CDR3 protein. The top ten hold approximately 0.85% of the sample, which has a few hundred thousand distinct CDR3 sequences, 6.9% seen once. The material sequenced was CD4+ T cells sorted from PBMCs, taken 15 days after the yellow fever booster vaccination. The source of this sequence is a young man who received the YFV17D yellow fever vaccine.

This CDR3 reads CASRTSGIVNEQFF. The CDR3 nucleotides are TGTGCCAGTCGAACTAGCGGGATAGTAAATGAGCAGTTCTTC. The V gene is TRBV28, the J gene TRBJ2-1; 10 nucleotides line up with TRBD2. The V gene end was trimmed by 9 bases and the J gene end by 7 bases; junction bases not matched to a gene: 9. Looked up from germline, CDR1 is MDHEN and CDR2 is SYDVKM. The CDR3 totals 14 residues.